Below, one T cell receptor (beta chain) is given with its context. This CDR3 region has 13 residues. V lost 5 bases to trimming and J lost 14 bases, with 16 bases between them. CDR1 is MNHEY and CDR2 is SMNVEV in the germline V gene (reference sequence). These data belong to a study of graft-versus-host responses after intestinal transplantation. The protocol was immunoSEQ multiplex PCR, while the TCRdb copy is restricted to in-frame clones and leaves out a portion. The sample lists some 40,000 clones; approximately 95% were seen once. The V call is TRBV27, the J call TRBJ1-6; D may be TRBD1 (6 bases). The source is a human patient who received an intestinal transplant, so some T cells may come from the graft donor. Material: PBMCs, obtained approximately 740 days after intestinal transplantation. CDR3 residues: CASSLRDIGTLHF. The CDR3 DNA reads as TGTGCCAGCAGTCTCCGGGACATTGGAACCCTCCACTTT.